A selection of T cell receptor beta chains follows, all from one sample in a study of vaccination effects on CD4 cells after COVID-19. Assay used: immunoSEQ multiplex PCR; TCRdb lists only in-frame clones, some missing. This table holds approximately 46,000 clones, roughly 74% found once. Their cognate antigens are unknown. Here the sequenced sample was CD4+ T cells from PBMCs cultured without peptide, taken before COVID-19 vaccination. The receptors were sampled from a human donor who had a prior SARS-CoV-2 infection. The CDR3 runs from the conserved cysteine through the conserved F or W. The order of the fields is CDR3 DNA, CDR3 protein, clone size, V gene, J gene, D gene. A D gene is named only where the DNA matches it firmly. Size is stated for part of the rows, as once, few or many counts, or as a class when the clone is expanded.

DNA: TGTGCCAGCAGCGTAGTAGTAAACTATGGCTACACCTTC
CDR3: CASSVVVNYGYTF
size: once
V: TRBV5-5
J: TRBJ1-2
D: NA

DNA: TGTGCCAGCAGCCGACAGTACTACGAGCAGTACTTC
CDR3: CASSRQYYEQYF
size: NA
V: TRBV11-3
J: TRBJ2-7
D: NA

DNA: TGCGCCAGCAGCTTGGGTTGGGCGTCAGGCTTCTCCTACGAGCAGTACTTC
CDR3: CASSLGWASGFSYEQYF
size: NA
V: TRBV5-1
J: TRBJ2-7
D: NA

DNA: TGTGCCGCCCAGGGGGGGAGCACTGAAGCTTTCTTT
CDR3: CAAQGGSTEAFF
size: NA
V: TRBV6-6
J: TRBJ1-1
D: TRBD1

DNA: TGTGCCAGCAGTGAGGGAGCGGGCACTGAAGCTTTCTTT
CDR3: CASSEGAGTEAFF
size: few
V: TRBV2
J: TRBJ1-1
D: NA

DNA: TGTGCCAGCAGCTCCCTGGGTCCAGATACGCAGTATTTT
CDR3: CASSSLGPDTQYF
size: NA
V: TRBV5-6
J: TRBJ2-3
D: NA

DNA: TGTGCCACCAGTGAGGGGGGGGTTAAGGAGACCCAGTACTTC
CDR3: CATSEGGVKETQYF
size: NA
V: TRBV24-1
J: TRBJ2-5
D: TRBD2

DNA: TGTGCCAGCAGTTACTCTGACAGCTCTGGAAACACCATATATTTT
CDR3: CASSYSDSSGNTIYF
size: NA
V: TRBV6-5
J: TRBJ1-3
D: NA

DNA: TGTGCCAGCAGCCACCGGGACAAAGGGGATCAGCCCCAGCATTTT
CDR3: CASSHRDKGDQPQHF
size: NA
V: TRBV4-2
J: TRBJ1-5
D: NA

DNA: TGTGCCAGCACCTCTTTGGGTAGCACCAATGAGCAGTTCTTC
CDR3: CASTSLGSTNEQFF
size: NA
V: TRBV5-4
J: TRBJ2-1
D: NA

DNA: TGTGCCGGCAGCTTACTCCCGGGACTAGCGGACTACAATGAGCAGTTCTTC
CDR3: CAGSLLPGLADYNEQFF
size: NA
V: TRBV7-8
J: TRBJ2-1
D: TRBD2

DNA: TGTGCCATTCCGGACAGGAGAGGTGGCTACACCTTC
CDR3: CAIPDRRGGYTF
size: NA
V: TRBV19
J: TRBJ1-2
D: TRBD1

DNA: TGTGCCAGCAGCCCGAAACCCGGGACTAGCGGGACTTATGAGCAGTTCTTC
CDR3: CASSPKPGTSGTYEQFF
size: NA
V: TRBV14
J: TRBJ2-1
D: TRBD2

DNA: TGTGCCAGCAGCTTAGAGGCGTGGGGCTCCTCCTACAATGAGCAGTTCTTC
CDR3: CASSLEAWGSSYNEQFF
size: NA
V: TRBV11-3
J: TRBJ2-1
D: NA

DNA: TGTGCCAGCAGCCTTTTCTCAGGCGGGGTCTCTGGGGCCAACGTCCTGACTTTC
CDR3: CASSLFSGGVSGANVLTF
size: NA
V: TRBV3-1/TRBV3-2
J: TRBJ2-6
D: NA

DNA: TGTGCCAGCAGCCAACCGACGCCGGGACTAGATTCTTACGAGCAGTACTTC
CDR3: CASSQPTPGLDSYEQYF
size: NA
V: TRBV4-2
J: TRBJ2-7
D: TRBD2

DNA: TGCGCCAGCAGCTTGGCGGCGACAGGGCGAGAGACCCAGTACTTC
CDR3: CASSLAATGRETQYF
size: NA
V: TRBV5-1
J: TRBJ2-5
D: TRBD1

DNA: TGTGCTAGCAGCCGACGACGGGGAGATACGCAGTATTTT
CDR3: CASSRRRGDTQYF
size: NA
V: TRBV7-7
J: TRBJ2-3
D: NA

DNA: TGTGCCAGCTCACTTGGGAGCGGCAGTGAGCAGTTCTTC
CDR3: CASSLGSGSEQFF
size: NA
V: TRBV18
J: TRBJ2-1
D: NA

DNA: TGTGCCAGCAGCCAAGGGTTTTTTGGGGCCAACGTCCTGACTTTC
CDR3: CASSQGFFGANVLTF
size: NA
V: TRBV3-1/TRBV3-2
J: TRBJ2-6
D: NA

DNA: TGTGCCAGTAGTATGGGGTCGGGACAGAGTTCCTACGAGCAGTACTTC
CDR3: CASSMGSGQSSYEQYF
size: NA
V: TRBV19
J: TRBJ2-7
D: TRBD1

DNA: TGTGCCAGCTCACCTTACACCGGGGAGCTGTTTTTT
CDR3: CASSPYTGELFF
size: NA
V: TRBV18
J: TRBJ2-2
D: NA

DNA: TGTGCCAGCAGCTTAGGATCTAGCGGGTACTACAATGAGCAGTTCTTC
CDR3: CASSLGSSGYYNEQFF
size: NA
V: TRBV11-2
J: TRBJ2-1
D: TRBD2

DNA: TGTGCCAGCAGTTACGTCAGGGGCTCTGGAAACACCATATATTTT
CDR3: CASSYVRGSGNTIYF
size: NA
V: TRBV6-5
J: TRBJ1-3
D: NA

DNA: TGTGCCAGCAGTTTATTAGCGGGGACGGACACTGAAGCTTTCTTT
CDR3: CASSLLAGTDTEAFF
size: few
V: TRBV28
J: TRBJ1-1
D: NA

DNA: TGTGCCAGCAGCTTGGGCGGAGCCTTCTCGGGTGAAAAACTGTTTTTT
CDR3: CASSLGGAFSGEKLFF
size: NA
V: TRBV7-2
J: TRBJ1-4
D: NA

DNA: TGTGCCAGCTCACCATGGCAGGCCACTACGGGAAACACCATATATTTT
CDR3: CASSPWQATTGNTIYF
size: NA
V: TRBV18
J: TRBJ1-3
D: NA

DNA: TGTGCCAGCCGTCTAGGCCGTGCAGATACGCAGTATTTT
CDR3: CASRLGRADTQYF
size: NA
V: TRBV3-1/TRBV3-2
J: TRBJ2-3
D: NA

DNA: TGTGCCAGCAGCATAACCACAGATACGCAGTATTTT
CDR3: CASSITTDTQYF
size: NA
V: TRBV7-9
J: TRBJ2-3
D: NA

DNA: TGTGCCAGCAGCTTAAGAGGGCCTAGCCAGTTCTTC
CDR3: CASSLRGPSQFF
size: NA
V: TRBV11-2
J: TRBJ2-1
D: NA

DNA: TGTGCCAGCAGCTTAAATCCGGCGGGGACTGGAAACACCATATATTTT
CDR3: CASSLNPAGTGNTIYF
size: NA
V: TRBV7-2
J: TRBJ1-3
D: NA

DNA: TGTGCCAGCTCATCAACTCGGGACAGGGGGAAGTACGGAGCTTTCTTT
CDR3: CASSSTRDRGKYGAFF
size: NA
V: TRBV18
J: TRBJ1-1
D: TRBD1

DNA: TGTGCCAGCAGCTCTAGACAGACGAATGAAAAACTGTTTTTT
CDR3: CASSSRQTNEKLFF
size: NA
V: TRBV7-9
J: TRBJ1-4
D: NA

DNA: TGTGCCAGCAGAAGACAGGGCTATGAGCAGTTCTTC
CDR3: CASRRQGYEQFF
size: NA
V: TRBV12-3/TRBV12-4
J: TRBJ2-1
D: TRBD1

DNA: TGTGCCAGCAGCGCGACAGGAACCGACACTGAAGCTTTCTTT
CDR3: CASSATGTDTEAFF
size: NA
V: TRBV7-3
J: TRBJ1-1
D: NA

DNA: TGCGCCAGCAGCAGAGGGGACAGGGGGCCTGTTGAAAAACTGTTTTTT
CDR3: CASSRGDRGPVEKLFF
size: NA
V: TRBV5-1
J: TRBJ1-4
D: TRBD1